This is a list of T cell receptor beta chains from one sample in a study of blood T cell repertoires in COVID-19. Libraries were prepared by immunoSEQ multiplex PCR; TCRdb keeps only in-frame clonotypes and omits some of them. This table has 350,000 or so clones, approximately 90% appearing once. The sequencing sample was made of peripheral blood. These receptors were taken from a woman aged 30 to 39 with COVID-19, enrolled during active disease. Each CDR3 is given with its conserved first and last residue. The D gene is left open where the match is weak. Not all rows give a size; the values are once, few, many and, for expanded clones, a class.

TRBJ1-6 TRBV30 . 12 . CAWSRESSPLHF TGTGCCTGGAGCCGGGAATCTTCACCCCTCCACTTT
TRBJ1-1 TRBV3-1/TRBV3-2 . 18 TRBD1 CASSQDTPTGGMNTEAFF TGTGCCAGCAGCCAAGATACCCCCACAGGGGGAATGAACACTGAAGCTTTCTTT
TRBJ2-3 TRBV28 . 14 TRBD2 CASSRGGRVDTQYF TGTGCCAGCAGCCGGGGGGGGCGGGTGGATACGCAGTATTTT
TRBJ1-2 TRBV12-3/TRBV12-4 once 13 . CASSLRTAGGYTF TGTGCCAGCAGTTTACGGACAGCAGGAGGCTACACCTTC
TRBJ1-6 TRBV7-6 . 14 TRBD1 CASSRGQGGTPLHF TGTGCCAGCAGCCGGGGACAGGGGGGGACACCCCTCCACTTT
TRBJ2-1 TRBV11-3 . 17 TRBD1 CASSGSLGQGFSNEQFF TGTGCCAGCAGCGGTAGTCTGGGACAGGGGTTTTCCAATGAGCAGTTCTTC
TRBJ1-5 TRBV19 . 14 . CASSTDRTNQPQHF TGTGCCAGTAGTACCGACAGAACCAATCAGCCCCAGCATTTT
TRBJ2-5 TRBV28 once 16 TRBD2 CASSWGLAGTQETQYF TGTGCCAGCAGTTGGGGACTAGCGGGAACCCAAGAGACCCAGTACTTC
TRBJ2-7 TRBV4-3 few 15 TRBD2 CASSQDRGLAYEQYF TGCGCCAGCAGCCAAGACAGGGGACTAGCCTACGAGCAGTACTTC
TRBJ2-2 TRBV11-3 . 16 TRBD2 CASSPLAGLVSGELFF TGTGCCAGCAGCCCTTTAGCGGGGTTAGTTTCCGGGGAGCTGTTTTTT
TRBJ2-2 TRBV4-1 . 17 TRBD2 CASSRTSGGGNTGELFF TGCGCCAGCAGCCGGACTAGCGGGGGCGGGAACACCGGGGAGCTGTTTTTT
TRBJ2-2 TRBV11-3 . 14 . CASSLRGRWGELFF TGTGCCAGCAGCTTAAGGGGTCGGTGGGGGGAGCTGTTTTTT
TRBJ1-2 TRBV19 . 14 . CASSVGRSRYGYTF TGTGCCAGTAGTGTAGGGAGGAGCAGGTATGGCTACACCTTC
TRBJ2-7 TRBV7-9 . 15 TRBD1 CASSRTRDRVYEQYF TGTGCCAGCAGCCGTACCCGGGACAGGGTCTACGAGCAGTACTTC
TRBJ1-3 TRBV5-1 . 14 . CASSLTGPGNTIYF TGCGCCAGCAGCTTAACAGGGCCTGGAAACACCATATATTTT
TRBJ1-2 TRBV7-2 . 15 . CASSPRGARNYGYTF TGTGCCAGCAGCCCTCGGGGGGCGAGGAACTATGGCTACACCTTC
TRBJ1-2 TRBV7-9 few 13 . CASRPSQGYGYTF TGTGCCAGCAGGCCCAGTCAGGGGTATGGCTACACCTTC
TRBJ1-2 TRBV3-1/TRBV3-2 . 12 . CASSQGLRGYTF TGTGCCAGCAGCCAAGGACTTCGGGGCTACACCTTC
TRBJ1-2 TRBV6-5 . 16 . CASSYSRAERIRGYTF TGTGCCAGCAGTTACTCGAGGGCAGAGCGAATACGGGGCTACACCTTC
TRBJ1-5 TRBV5-1 . 16 TRBD1 CASSLGDRGGNQPQHF TGCGCCAGCAGCTTGGGTGACAGGGGAGGCAATCAGCCCCAGCATTTT
TRBJ2-2 TRBV7-2 . 16 TRBD2 CASSINTGGLTGELFF TGTGCCAGCAGCATAAACACGGGGGGGCTCACCGGGGAGCTGTTTTTT
TRBJ1-6 TRBV28 . 17 TRBD1 CASSFLRDRARGGALHF TGTGCCAGCAGTTTCCTCCGGGACAGGGCCCGGGGCGGGGCCCTCCACTTT
TRBJ1-6 TRBV9 . 14 . CASSLGQPNSPLHF TGTGCCAGCAGCCTTGGACAGCCAAATTCACCCCTCCACTTT
TRBJ2-3 TRBV3-1/TRBV3-2 . 14 TRBD2 CASSKTSATDTQYF TGTGCCAGCAGCAAGACTAGCGCGACAGATACGCAGTATTTT
TRBJ1-2 TRBV7-2 once 12 . CASSFNGYGYTF TGTGCCAGCAGCTTCAACGGGTATGGCTACACCTTC
TRBJ1-1 TRBV2 . 14 . CASSGPSPGSEAFF TGTGCCAGCAGTGGACCTTCACCGGGATCGGAAGCTTTCTTT
TRBJ1-1 TRBV4-1 few 15 . CASSQDGSPNTEAFF TGCGCCAGCAGCCAAGATGGCTCGCCGAACACTGAAGCTTTCTTT
TRBJ1-1 TRBV5-1 . 14 . CASSWPGRADEAFF TGCGCCAGCAGCTGGCCGGGAAGAGCGGATGAAGCTTTCTTT
TRBJ2-1 TRBV6-5 . 16 TRBD2 CASSYSTGGPVNEQFF TGTGCCAGCAGTTACTCGACGGGGGGGCCTGTCAATGAGCAGTTCTTC
TRBJ1-1 TRBV20-1 few 14 . CSASLPQANTEAFF TGCAGTGCTAGTCTCCCCCAGGCGAACACTGAAGCTTTCTTT
TRBJ2-3 TRBV7-2 . 14 . CASRSRGAGDTQYF TGTGCCAGCAGGAGCCGGGGGGCCGGGGATACGCAGTATTTT
TRBJ1-3 TRBV19 . 17 . CASSISYPGTTGNTIYF TGTGCCAGTAGTATAAGCTACCCCGGGACTACTGGAAACACCATATATTTT
TRBJ2-2 TRBV11-3 . 12 . CAGSFGLRELFF TGTGCCGGCAGCTTTGGACTAAGGGAGCTGTTTTTT
TRBJ2-1 TRBV27 . 16 TRBD2 CARGKSAGGLYNEQFF TGTGCCAGGGGAAAATCCGCGGGGGGGCTCTACAATGAGCAGTTCTTC
TRBJ2-2 TRBV19 once 16 . CASSTYRLGDTGELFF TGTGCCAGTAGTACCTACAGGTTAGGGGACACCGGGGAGCTGTTTTTT
TRBJ1-5 TRBV27 once 15 . CASSNTRQSNQPQHF TGTGCCAGCAGTAACACCCGTCAGAGCAATCAGCCCCAGCATTTT
TRBJ1-2 TRBV10-3 . 14 . CAISFGTSSYGYTF TGTGCCATCAGTTTCGGGACATCTTCCTATGGCTACACCTTC
TRBJ1-1 TRBV12-5 . 14 . CASAPPGVNTEAFF TGTGCTAGTGCACCCCCGGGTGTGAACACTGAAGCTTTCTTT
TRBJ1-5 TRBV28 . 15 . CASSLPPGGNQPQHF TGTGCCAGCAGTTTACCTCCCGGGGGGAATCAGCCCCAGCATTTT
TRBJ1-1 TRBV6-6 . 14 TRBD1 CASNDRTGNTEAFF TGTGCCAGCAATGATAGGACAGGGAACACTGAAGCTTTCTTT
TRBJ2-1 TRBV2 . 13 . CASSTSPPLEQFF .
TRBJ1-4 TRBV7-9 . 14 . CASSLAEEREKLFF TGTGCCAGCAGCTTAGCCGAAGAGAGGGAAAAACTGTTTTTT
TRBJ1-2 TRBV2 . 13 . CASSETGGYGYTF TGTGCCAGCAGTGAAACCGGGGGGTATGGCTACACCTTC
TRBJ2-5 TRBV11-2 . 13 TRBD1 CASGGQPQETQYF TGTGCCAGTGGGGGACAGCCGCAAGAGACCCAGTACTTC
TRBJ1-6 TRBV5-1 few 13 . CASSLGAGSPLHF TGCGCCAGCAGCTTGGGGGCAGGCTCACCCCTCCACTTT
TRBJ1-6 TRBV4-2 . 17 . CASSQVSDSSYNSPLHF TGTGCCAGCAGCCAAGTAAGCGATAGCTCCTATAATTCACCCCTCCACTTT